This T cell receptor (beta chain) was captured by sequencing in a study of cytomegalovirus exposure and HLA in healthy donors (dated by TCRdb to 2016 to 2017). Study-level background: According to an earlier analysis of a few hundred of the donors, 150 million to 200 million T cells yielded over 100 million unique TCR beta sequences and approximately 300 Gb of sequence data. An early release covering 500 to 750 HLA-typed donors comprised roughly 300 gigabases of sequencing data and around 80 million unique TCR sequences. Of the roughly 400 genotyped donors, 80% to 90% were placed in the genetic ancestry cluster associated with self-reported Caucasian donors. The study was designed to test whether signatures of past pathogen exposure could be identified by cataloging public T cell receptors. The study profiled the T cell repertoires of hundreds of subjects by immunosequencing and related them to cytomegalovirus serostatus. Along with the approximately 600-subject first cohort, a separate validation cohort of over a hundred different subjects was used. The study combined high-throughput TCR immunosequencing, statistical association of individual TCRs with disease status, and machine learning to predict cytomegalovirus infection status. A later analysis re-examined previously published TCR beta repertoires from several hundred donors and added high-resolution HLA genotyping to investigate patterns of TCR occurrence. The later analysis used no new phenotypic data to find candidate immune exposures, relying instead on TCR beta sequences and their occurrence across donors. In an earlier analysis of about 590 of the donors, high-throughput TCR beta sequencing was used to judge whether each TCR beta V gene segment behaved as functional or pseudogenic. Alongside the repertoire data, information on donor age, sex, ethnicity and CMV serostatus was compiled. Genome-wide SNP genotypes for about 55% of the roughly 670 donors were used in a later genetic analysis, which treated that subset as a discovery cohort. All discovery cohort repertoires had been generated on a single sequencing platform. HLA typing included class I and class II loci at four-digit resolution. Typing coverage differed by locus: A, B, C, DRB1 and DQB1 were typed in roughly 629-630 donors, DQA1 in approximately 520, DPA1 in nearly 610, and DPB1 in 450 to 480. Four to six DR-DQ haplotypes were handled as single units for association and clustering, since linkage in the cohort was strong. Among around 400 genotyped donors of the cohort, an average of around 250,000 unique TCR beta nucleotide sequences was sequenced per donor, of which about 19% were non-productive.

The CDR3 has 14 amino acids, counting the end cysteine and phenylalanine. Only CDR3 DNA is held: 42 bases, read in frame from base 1. Compared with germline, V lacks 5 bases and J lacks 2 bases; bases without a gene match: 6. In the germline V gene (reference sequence), CDR1 corresponds to LNHDA and CDR2 to SQIVND. Points the paper makes about the study in general: Across donors, most TCR sequences were observed very rarely, whereas some public TCRs were present in many individuals. In this cohort, only TCR beta chains were sequenced, and detectable features were limited by the absence of alpha or paired-chain data. The earlier analysis of some 540 of the donors excluded approximately 17 rarely observed V segments, including chromosome 9 orphons, because counts were too low. Sequencing depth was assumed to be roughly uniform across donors in the presence/absence analyses, though that assumption may not hold. Some IMGT-functional V segments, including TRBV6-2 and TRBV6-3, could not be told apart with the 87-base-pair reads, so those segments were excluded. For the cohort, immune exposure information was limited to CMV serostatus. The classifier was reported to diagnose cytomegalovirus status with high specificity and sensitivity in both the original and validation cohorts. In an earlier analysis of some 640 of the donors, most TCR beta V segments were observed in productive rearrangements about 90% or about 30% of the time, broadly matching IMGT annotations. Three of the identified cytomegalovirus-associated TCR beta chains were confirmed in vitro to be specific for cytomegalovirus antigens. Compared with the 666-donor mean, donors in an Asian-associated ancestry cluster had fewer N-insertions in productive TCRs, according to a later genetic analysis. A cluster of highly shared sequence variants was judged likely to represent a technical artifact of the sequencing pipeline. Most CMV-associated TCR beta chains appeared to be HLA-restricted in a later analysis, and the HLA associations seemed to be driven largely by CMV exposure. Compared with equally common non-associated chains, HLA-associated TCR beta chains in a later analysis were more clonally expanded and had lower generation probabilities. The study listed approximately 150 TCR beta chains as associated with cytomegalovirus. The authors suggested that the approach could potentially be generalized to other disease states and immunological phenotypes. Because HLA typing was unavailable for some donors at each locus, only the typed subset was used in association tests. A later genetic analysis associated a missense DCLRE1C variant with V-gene and J-gene trimming of TCR beta chains, and an independent cohort replicated the association. A further reported finding was that TCR beta sequences accurately predicted the HLA-A and HLA-B alleles for most subjects in the first cohort. In a later analysis, TCR association rates were found to vary across HLA loci, with the most associated TCRs seen for DRB1 alleles and the fewest for HLA-C alleles. Correlated functional status among segregating V segments might be attributable to linkage disequilibrium, but an unknown experimental factor could not be ruled out. When HLA alleles, especially DR and DQ, strongly co-occurred, attributing TCR associations to individual alleles was difficult. Specific HLA alleles were associated with 16,951 TCR beta sequences at a false discovery rate of 0.05 in a later analysis. In a later analysis, several top co-occurrence clusters were reported to appear linked to parvovirus B19, influenza, CMV and Epstein-Barr virus.

Libraries were prepared through the immunoSEQ multiplex PCR assay. For the multiplex PCR, a mixture combining 60 forward primers for TCR Vbeta segments and 13 reverse primers for TCR Jbeta segments was used. The CDR3 region of rearranged TCR beta genes was amplified from genomic DNA by a multiplex PCR assay. The amplified TCR beta libraries were sequenced on the Illumina HiSeq System as 87-base-pair reads. The source study handled its data this way. A later analysis counted 75 million to 100 million unique TCR beta chains across the 666 repertoires, and 9.5 million to 11 million of these chains were shared by at least two donors. To remove PCR and sequencing errors, raw reads were error-corrected and collapsed into unique sequences using a nearest-neighbor algorithm that merged closely related sequences. To assign V, D and J gene segments, CDR3 sequences were aligned to IMGT reference sequences. For a sequence to be retained, at least a six-nucleotide match to both a V gene segment and a J gene segment was required. A rearrangement counted as productive if the CDR3 had no stop codons and remained in frame with V and J, and every other rearrangement counted as non-productive. CDR3 was defined by IMGT convention, running from the second conserved V-encoded cysteine to the conserved J-encoded phenylalanine. In an earlier analysis of approximately 500 of the donors, sequences lacking an unambiguous match to a single V gene segment were excluded. In an earlier analysis of almost 600 of the donors, a V segment was called functional when productive rearrangements were above 56.7%, and segregating when the standard deviation between donors exceeded 5%. A statistical classification framework was developed to diagnose cytomegalovirus status using the catalog of TCR beta chain sequences. In a later analysis, TCR nucleotide sequences were compared against IMGT/GENE-DB human TR gene sequences so that V and J genes could be assigned. In a later analysis, CDR3 sequences and most-parsimonious VDJ recombination scenarios were assigned using the TCRdist pipeline. In a later analysis, each TCR beta chain was defined by its CDR3 amino acid sequence together with its V-gene family, and reads lacking a unique V-gene family were excluded. As a way to deal with suspected cross-contamination and a sequencing artifact, a later analysis dropped 500 to 700 nucleotide sequences that were highly shared and had low generation probability. In a later analysis, a clonal expansion index was calculated for each public chain from normalized within-repertoire ranks of inferred template counts. In a later analysis, generation probabilities were computed with a VDJ recombination model fitted to out-of-frame rearrangements, and the resulting probabilities were checked against IGoR. In a later analysis, TCR-TCR, TCR-HLA and TCR-CMV co-occurrence was scored with hypergeometric tests, and a repertoire-size bias correction was applied to TCR pairs. To estimate false discovery rates, a later analysis permuted the HLA or CMV assignments 20 times. In a later analysis, co-occurring TCRs were grouped with DBSCAN, and TCRdist sequence similarity was added when clustering was performed within HLA-allele-positive subsets. Co-occurrence clustering excluded repertoires with fewer than 30,000 or more than 120,000 public chains, plus five with anomalous nucleotide sharing. In TCRdb, the immuneACCESS table is reduced to in-frame sequences with V and J assigned. These tables do not hold every clone; where another copy was compared, an unresolved V gene accounts for under half, and the others remain unexplained. The DNA was the basis for D and trimming; V, J and clone size are from that table. The sample profile shows 150,000 to 200,000 clones; approximately 73% of them were found once. Less than 1.5% of the sample is held by the ten biggest clonotypes.

The cohort consisted of more than 650 healthy bone marrow donors. At the time of sampling, every cohort member was nominally healthy, though immune exposures that went unrecorded were likely present. The donor tested CMV seronegative and was one of the 352 seronegative cohort members. Each donor provided a peripheral blood sample, and peripheral blood mononuclear cells were used for TCR beta sequencing. The Qiagen DNeasy Blood Extraction Kit was used to extract genomic DNA from the blood cell samples. Concerning this clone: The antigen it recognizes is unknown. Per-nucleotide qualities are absent, and no much larger clonotype sits a single base away.

Sequencing was performed on PBMCs. This receptor was identified in a man over 45 in good health and CMV-seronegative. The chain is assembled from TRBV19 and TRBJ2-7; 7 nucleotides in the junction match TRBD1. The DNA is as follows: TGTGCCAGTAGTCGGGACAGCGCTGCCTACGAGCAGTACTTC. This yields the protein CASSRDSAAYEQYF.